This TCR beta chain was sequenced for a study of blood T cells in healthy people across ages. For the second PCR, which ran for roughly 6 to 12 cycles, a sample-barcoded 5' primer and a J-beta primer mix were used. Tagging of each cDNA molecule was performed by a template-switch adaptor with 12 random nucleotides. One entry per CDR3 protein, called by TCRdb with MiXCR from the 5' RACE reads. The sample has hundreds of thousands of distinct CDR3 sequences, more than 50% seen once. The study's findings and limits: Using unsorted PBMCs precluded a conclusive naive versus antigen-experienced comparison.

V lost 3 bases to trimming and J lost 3 bases, with 8 bases between them. This CDR3 has 13 amino acids. Germline CDR1 is MDHEN and CDR2 is SYDVKM. This clonotype occurred a few times. Its matching antigen is unknown. This sequence joins TRBV28 and TRBJ1-1, with a weak D call TRBD1 (6 bases). This receptor was obtained from a man between 40 and 49 years old in good health. The sample was blood. DNA of the CDR3: TGTGCCAGCAGTTTGGACAGTTACACTGAAGCTTTCTTT. This gives the protein CASSLDSYTEAFF.